These 10 T cell receptor beta chains were sequenced from one sample in a study of blood T cell repertoires in COVID-19. Clones were read by immunoSEQ multiplex PCR, and TCRdb kept only the in-frame ones, dropping some. The table includes over 400,000 clones, about 89% detected once. The material sequenced was peripheral blood. The source is a woman aged 45-65 years with COVID-19, enrolled during active disease.

This chain uses TRBV19 with TRBJ2-5, with a possible D match to TRBD1 (7 bases). The germline V and J ends were trimmed by 4 bases and 4 bases, with 13 bases remaining between them. The length of the CDR3 is 14 residues. The V gene's germline CDR1 is LNHDA and CDR2 SQIVND (reference sequence). CDR3 protein: CASSTRDSPETQYF. Here the CDR3 DNA reads TGTGCCAGTAGTACGCGGGACAGCCCAGAGACCCAGTACTTC. Drawing the rest from reference TRBV19 and TRBJ2-5, the complete variable domain is DGGITQSPKYLFRKEGQNVTLSCEQNLNHDAMYWYRQDPGQGLRLIYYSQIVNDFQKGDIAEGYSVSREKKESFPLTVTSAQKNPTAFYLCASSTRDSPETQYFGPGTRLLVL.

The rearrangement links TRBV6-4 to TRBJ1-2; the match to TRBD1 covers 8 bases. CDR3 length: 14 amino acids. Trimming removed 6 bases from V and 8 bases from J; junction bases left unmatched: 11. The germline V gene encodes CDR1 MRHNA and CDR2 SNTAGT. The CDR3 DNA sequence: TGTGCCAGCAGCTCCGACAGGGGATCAGGGGGCTACACCTTC. Translating gives CASSSDRGSGGYTF.

This clone was picked up one time. This chain uses TRBV4-1 with TRBJ1-4, with D possibly TRBD1 on 6 matching bases. The CDR3 covers 14 residues. The V gene lost 5 bases and the J gene lost 6 bases, with 13 bases spanning the gap. Per germline, CDR1 MGHRA and CDR2 YSYEKL. In DNA form, the CDR3 reads TGCGCCAGCAGCGAATTACAGGGATATGAAAAACTGTTTTTT. Encoded protein: CASSELQGYEKLFF.

The chain joins TRBV19 to TRBJ2-1, with TRBD2 as a possible D gene (6 bases). CDR1 is LNHDA and CDR2 is SQIVND in the germline V gene (reference sequence). V lost 4 bases and J lost 2, with 9 bases in between. This CDR3 has 14 residues. For the CDR3, the DNA is TGTGCCAGTAGTAGGGGGGTCACCTACAATGAGCAGTTCTTC. Its translation is CASSRGVTYNEQFF.

V and J are TRBV4-1 and TRBJ1-4, with D hard to call. V lost 1 base to trimming and J lost 4 bases, with 13 bases between them. This CDR3 has 16 residues. Germline V lookup: CDR1 MGHRA, CDR2 YSYEKL. CDR3 DNA: TGCGCCAGCAGCCAAGGGAGGGCCAGGAGTAATGAAAAACTGTTTTTT. Its protein product is CASSQGRARSNEKLFF.

In this sample, this clone turned up a few times. This chain uses TRBV7-9 with TRBJ1-6, with D possibly being TRBD1 (6 bases). This CDR3 is built from 14 residues. V dropped 5 bases and J dropped 8 bases, with 13 bases sitting between them. Germline CDR1 and CDR2: SEHNR and FQNEAQ (reference sequence). The CDR3, as DNA: TGTGCCAGCAGCCACGACAGGAGCGATTCACCCCTCCACTTT. Protein product: CASSHDRSDSPLHF.

The V and J genes are TRBV5-1 and TRBJ2-1; D gene uncertain. The CDR3 is 12 residues long. Deletions cut 0 bases from V and 7 bases from J, with 5 bases between. CDR1 and CDR2 (germline): SGHRS, YFSETQ. Here the CDR3 DNA reads TGCGCCAGCAGCTTGGTTCAGAATGAGCAGTTCTTC. It codes for CASSLVQNEQFF.

The CDR3 here is CAWRYSAGGQFF. The CDR3, as DNA: TGTGCCTGGAGGTATTCGGCAGGGGGTCAGTTCTTC. This chain joins TRBV30 and TRBJ2-1, with 7 bases fitting TRBD1. The germline CDR1 and CDR2 sequences are GTSNPN and SVGIG (reference sequence). Unmatched junction bases numbered 9, after V lost 3 bases and J lost 13 bases. This CDR3 has 12 amino acids.

About this clone itself: The same CDR3 arises from other DNA sequences in this sample as well. The rearrangement joins TRBV11-2 to TRBJ2-7; D is perhaps TRBD2 (7 bases). Trimming left V 1 base short and J 3 bases short, with 10 bases between. This CDR3 has 14 residues. Germline lookup yields CDR1 SGHAT and CDR2 FQNNGV. The CDR3 coding sequence is TGTGCCAGCAGCTTAGGCGGGGGCCTCTACGAGCAGTACTTC. Amino acid sequence: CASSLGGGLYEQYF.

The chain joins TRBV5-1 to TRBJ1-1; no firm D call. The CDR3 loop spans 15 amino acids. Germline V gene sequence: CDR1 SGHRS, CDR2 YFSETQ. V was clipped by 6 bases and J by 1 base, with 16 bases between them. The CDR3 loop is CASKNRVGENTEAFF. The CDR3, as DNA: TGCGCCAGCAAAAACAGAGTAGGCGAGAACACTGAAGCTTTCTTT.